This TCR beta chain was profiled in a study of CD8 T cells in Susac syndrome. The J segment lost 3 bases and the V segment lost 4 bases, leaving 9 bases of the junction unmatched. Germline-derived CDR1 and CDR2 are SQVTM and ANQGSEA. The CDR3 is 16 residues long. The RNA, about 0.45 to 1 ug, was put through reverse transcription using random hexamers. Multiplex immunoSEQ PCR targeted 54 Vbeta and 13 Jbeta TCR beta segments. From the immunoSEQ multiplex PCR reads, TCRdb called clonotypes with MiXCR, one entry per CDR3 protein. This table holds roughly 140,000 distinct CDR3 sequences, less than 97% found once. TEMRA cells were FACS-enriched, while CD8+ and CD4+ T cells were negatively isolated.

The TCR was taken from a human donor with multiple sclerosis. V usage is TRBV29-1 and J usage is TRBJ2-1; 10 bases agree with TRBD2. Sequences were obtained from CD8+ T cells from PBMCs. CDR3 DNA: TGCAGCGTTGTAGGAAGCGGGGGGGCTGTCTACAATGAGCAGTTCTTC. It is translated as CSVVGSGGAVYNEQFF.